This T cell receptor (beta chain) was identified during a study of cytomegalovirus exposure and HLA in healthy donors. Findings of the study overall: The dataset shows that most TCR sequences were rare, while some public TCRs occurred in many donors.

This clone occurred once. Antigen specificity is unknown. The germline CDR1 and CDR2 sequences are SGHDN and FVKESK. With 3 bases clipped from V and 4 bases from J, the junction kept 4 bases outside the gene matches. The CDR3 is made up of 15 amino acids. Researchers ran the PCR with 60 Vbeta and 13 Jbeta primers. Clones were read by immunoSEQ multiplex PCR, and TCRdb kept only the in-frame ones, dropping some. Of 150,000 to 200,000 clones detected, over 60% appear once; the ten largest clones hold about 1.6%. This clonotype originated in a girl between 10 and 17 years old in good health and CMV-seronegative. The chain employs TRBV14 and TRBJ2-1, with TRBD1 matching over 9 bases. Material for sequencing was PBMCs. For the CDR3, the DNA is TGTGCCAGCAGCCAGGGACAGGGAGGGTACAATGAGCAGTTCTTC. It is translated as CASSQGQGGYNEQFF.